One sample yielded the 19 T cell receptor beta chains listed below, sequenced in a study of T-cell reconstitution after alpha-beta-depleted transplantation in children. Unique molecular identifiers were used in preparing the TCRbeta library. TCRdb fed the PCR reads into MiXCR, producing one record per CDR3 protein. The repertoire has some 500,000 distinct CDR3 sequences, around 17% of them found once; the top ten carry about 3.1%. Here the sequenced sample was PBMCs from the stem cell graft donor, taken from the stem cell graft. The origin of the receptors is a human donor who donated a stem cell graft to a child with acute lymphoblastic leukemia.

The chain employs TRBV11-2 and TRBJ1-1; 7 bases match TRBD1. The CDR3 is 15 residues long. Germline CDR1 and CDR2: SGHAT and FQNNGV. V shed 3 bases, J shed 2 bases, and the junction held 6 bases outside the gene matches. The CDR3 spells CASSFLQGINTEAFF. CDR3 in DNA: TGTGCCAGCAGCTTCCTACAGGGGATCAACACTGAAGCTTTCTTT.

This clonotype came up many times. The rearrangement joins TRBV24-1 to TRBJ2-6, with D uncertain. The CDR3 has 15 amino acids. Germline-derived CDR1 and CDR2 are KGHDR and SFDVKD. Trimming took off 2 bases at V and 0 bases at J, with 4 bases between the two ends. CDR3 residues: CATSDWGSGANVLTF. In DNA form, the CDR3 reads TGTGCCACCAGTGATTGGGGCTCTGGGGCCAACGTCCTGACTTTC.

Only a few counts were recorded for this clonotype. The V and J genes are TRBV6-2 or TRBV6-3 and TRBJ2-5; D perhaps matches TRBD2 (7 bases). Trimming removed 6 bases at V and 5 bases at J, with 16 bases between. The CDR3 spans 14 residues. Looked up from germline, CDR1 is MNHEY and CDR2 is SVGEGT. The DNA for the CDR3 is TGTGCCAGCAGCGGGGGGCTACTGGTGGAGACCCAGTACTTC. Protein: CASSGGLLVETQYF.

V is TRBV28 and J is TRBJ2-7; D is perhaps TRBD1 or TRBD2 (5 bases each). Germline V gene sequence: CDR1 MDHEN, CDR2 SYDVKM. This CDR3 is 17 amino acids long. V dropped 6 bases and J dropped 0 bases, with 21 bases sitting between them. The CDR3 nucleotides are TGTGCCAGCAGGCTTGGGGGAACAGCGAAGTACTCCTACGAGCAGTACTTC. Protein: CASRLGGTAKYSYEQYF.

The chain uses TRBV10-3 and TRBJ2-4; a possible D gene is TRBD1 (5 bases). The CDR3 consists of 16 residues. Germline loops: CDR1 ENHRY, CDR2 SYGVKD. V lost 2 bases and J lost 0, with 11 bases in between. The CDR3 is CAISEIRVGAKNIQYF. CDR3 coding DNA: TGTGCCATCAGTGAGATCAGGGTGGGAGCCAAAAACATTCAGTACTTC.

This clonotype occurred a few times. The gene calls are TRBV6-2 or TRBV6-3 and TRBJ1-1; 7 nucleotides line up with TRBD1. The trim removed 7 bases at V and 1 base at J, leaving 6 bases unmatched. CDR1 and CDR2 (germline): MNHEY, SVGEGT. There are 14 residues in the CDR3. The CDR3 DNA follows: TGTGCCAGCACCCGGGACAGCCCGAACACTGAAGCTTTCTTT. Its translation: CASTRDSPNTEAFF.

This clonotype has a handful of counts. The chain couples TRBV7-8 to TRBJ1-1, with 7 bases lining up with TRBD1. This CDR3 spans 15 amino acids. Germline loops: CDR1 SGHVS, CDR2 FQNEAQ. After removal of 6 bases from V and 4 bases from J, the junction contained 11 bases not matched to a gene. The CDR3 DNA follows: TGTGCCAGCAGGAGCGGGCAGGGGGGGAGCACTGAAGCTTTCTTT. Translated: CASRSGQGGSTEAFF. Filled out from reference TRBV7-8 and TRBJ1-1, the complete variable domain reads GAGVSQSPRYKVAKRGQDVALRCDPISGHVSLFWYQQALGQGPEFLTYFQNEAQLDKSGLPSDRFFAERPEGSVSTLKIQRTQQEDSAVYLCASRSGQGGSTEAFFGQGTRLTVV.

In this sample, this clonotype turned up a few times. The V and J genes are TRBV2 and TRBJ2-1; perhaps TRBD2 as D (6 bases). The CDR3 spans 16 residues. V shed 2 bases and J shed 2 bases, with 13 bases lying between them. Germline CDR1 and CDR2: SNHLY and FYNNEI. The chain's CDR3 is CASSEWASEPYNEQFF. The CDR3 nucleotides are TGTGCCAGCAGTGAATGGGCTAGCGAACCCTACAATGAGCAGTTCTTC.

In DNA form, the CDR3 reads TGTGCCAGCAGCCAAGACAGGGGTTATAATTCACCCCTCCACTTT. It codes for CASSQDRGYNSPLHF. J is TRBJ1-6 and V is TRBV3-1, with D perhaps matching TRBD1 (6 bases). V shed 0 bases and J shed 4 bases, with 7 bases lying between them. CDR1 is LGHDT and CDR2 is YNNKEL in the germline V gene (reference sequence). The CDR3 has 15 residues.

The V call is TRBV7-9, the J call TRBJ2-1, with TRBD2 matching over 8 bases. Germline assignment: CDR1 SEHNR and CDR2 FQNEAQ (reference sequence). Unmatched junction bases numbered 8, after V lost 5 bases and J lost 5 bases. There are 15 residues in the CDR3. For the CDR3, the DNA is TGTGCCAGCAGCCCGGGACTAGACGAAAACAATGAGCAGTTCTTC. This gives the protein CASSPGLDENNEQFF.

V gene TRBV25-1 combines with J gene TRBJ2-3; D gene unclear. This CDR3 has 15 amino acids. Germline CDR1 MGHDK, CDR2 SYGVNS. V lost 3 bases, J lost 2 bases, and 12 bases lay in between. In nucleotides, the CDR3 is TGTGCCAGCAGTGACCGGTGGTACCTCACAGATACGCAGTATTTT. Amino acids: CASSDRWYLTDTQYF.

Only a few counts were recorded for this clonotype. The V gene is TRBV29-1, the J gene TRBJ2-1; D is unclear. The CDR3 consists of 12 residues. Trimming cost V 1 base and J 8 bases, with 9 bases left between them. Germline-derived CDR1 and CDR2 are SQVTM and ANQGSEA. In DNA form, the CDR3 reads TGCAGCGTTGAAGGTGAAATCGATGAGCAGTTCTTC. This encodes CSVEGEIDEQFF.

The table lists this clonotype with many counts. The chain links TRBV18 to TRBJ2-5; D is unclear. Trimming cost V 3 bases and J 5 bases, with 7 bases left between them. This CDR3 is built from 12 residues. The germline V gene has CDR1 KGHSH and CDR2 LQKENI. CDR3 amino acids: CASSPYGETQYF. The CDR3 DNA reads as TGTGCCAGCTCACCGTACGGGGAGACCCAGTACTTC.

The chain is built from TRBV12-3 or TRBV12-4 and TRBJ2-1, with D tentatively TRBD1 or TRBD2 (5 bases each). The V gene lost 6 bases and the J gene lost 10 bases, with 13 bases spanning the gap. The CDR3 has 12 residues. The CDR3 protein is CASSGSGAEQFF. The CDR3 DNA follows: TGTGCCAGCAGCGGATCCGGGGCCGAGCAGTTCTTC.

The gene calls are TRBV10-3 and TRBJ1-1, with D unclear. Germline CDR1 is ENHRY and CDR2 is SYGVKD. This CDR3 is built from 13 residues. The V and J ends lost 9 bases and 1 base respectively, with 12 bases between them. For the CDR3, the DNA is TGTGCCATTAAAGATTGGGCGAACACTGAAGCTTTCTTT. This gives the protein CAIKDWANTEAFF.

The chain is built from TRBV24-1 and TRBJ2-1; 14 bases fit TRBD2. The CDR3 sequence is 19 residues long. Germline values: CDR1 KGHDR, CDR2 SFDVKD. V dropped 4 bases and J dropped 3; count of bases not matched to a gene: 10. CDR3 amino acids: CATSERGTSGRLGYNEQFF. The CDR3 DNA reads as TGTGCCACCAGTGAGCGCGGGACTAGCGGGAGATTGGGCTACAATGAGCAGTTCTTC.

Note on this clonotype: A clone one base away is much larger, so this may be a read error. This chain joins TRBV5-6 and TRBJ2-4, with 14 bases matching TRBD2. The CDR3 extends over 15 amino acids. CDR1 and CDR2 (germline): SGHDT, YYEEEE. CDR3: CASSRGLAGGNSQYF. The CDR3, as DNA: TGTGCCAGCAGCCGCGGACTAGCGGGGGGAAACAGTCAGTACTTC.

The chain has TRBV5-1 and TRBJ2-1; D may match TRBD1 or TRBD2 (6 bases each). The germline V gene encodes CDR1 SGHRS and CDR2 YFSETQ. The CDR3 loop spans 15 amino acids. Trimming stripped 2 bases from V and 6 bases from J, with 15 bases between. DNA for the CDR3: TGCGCCAGCAGCTTACGTCACAGGGACTTCAATGAGCAGTTCTTC. Its translation: CASSLRHRDFNEQFF.

This clonotype has only a few counts. The chain employs TRBV6-5 and TRBJ2-4, with D perhaps matching TRBD1 (5 bases). V shed 4 bases and J shed 1 base, with 8 bases lying between them. This CDR3 comprises 14 residues. CDR1 and CDR2 (germline): MNHEY, SVGAGI. The CDR3: CASSSSGAKNIQYF. The CDR3 bases are TGTGCCAGCAGTTCGTCAGGGGCCAAAAACATTCAGTACTTC.